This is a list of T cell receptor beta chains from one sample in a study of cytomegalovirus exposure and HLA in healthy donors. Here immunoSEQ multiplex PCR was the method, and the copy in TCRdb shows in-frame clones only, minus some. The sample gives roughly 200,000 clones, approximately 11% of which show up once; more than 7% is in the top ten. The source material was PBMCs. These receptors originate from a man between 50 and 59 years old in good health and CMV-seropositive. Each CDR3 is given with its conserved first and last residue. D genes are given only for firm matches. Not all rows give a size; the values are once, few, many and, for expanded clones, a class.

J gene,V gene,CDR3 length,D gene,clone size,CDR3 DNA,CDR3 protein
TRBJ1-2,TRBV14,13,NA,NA,TGTGCCAGCAGCGCTAGACTCTCGGATGGCTACACCTTC,CASSARLSDGYTF
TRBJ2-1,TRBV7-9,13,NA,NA,TGTGCCAGCAGCCTTATCGGGACATTCAAGCAGTTCTTC,CASSLIGTFKQFF
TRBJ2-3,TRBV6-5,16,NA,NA,TGCGCCAGCAGTTACTCTAGCAGGGACTTATCGGATACGCAGTATTTT,CASSYSSRDLSDTQYF
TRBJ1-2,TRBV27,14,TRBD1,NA,TGTGCCAGCAGTTTCCGACAGGGGGAGGGTGGCTACACCTTC,CASSFRQGEGGYTF
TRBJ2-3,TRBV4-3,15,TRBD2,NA,TGCGCCAGCAGCCAAGTTGCGGGGGGGACAGATACGCAGTATTTT,CASSQVAGGTDTQYF
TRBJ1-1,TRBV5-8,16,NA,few,TGTGCCAGCAGCTCCCGGAGACGCCGGGGGATCACTGAAGCTTTCTTT,CASSSRRRRGITEAFF
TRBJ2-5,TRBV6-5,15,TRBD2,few,TGTGCCAGCAGTTACCAAACGGGACTACAAGAGACCCAGTACTTC,CASSYQTGLQETQYF
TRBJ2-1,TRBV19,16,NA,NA,TGTGCCAGTAGTATGGTGCTAGCGCCCCTCTACAATGAGCAGTTCTTC,CASSMVLAPLYNEQFF
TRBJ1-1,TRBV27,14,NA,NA,TGTGCCAGCAGTTTAGGGGGGGTGAACACTGAAGCTTTCTTT,CASSLGGVNTEAFF
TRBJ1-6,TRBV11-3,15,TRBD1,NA,TGTGCCAGCAGCCATCGGACAGGGGCAAATTCACCCCTCCACTTT,CASSHRTGANSPLHF
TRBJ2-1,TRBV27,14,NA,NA,TGTGCCAGCTCCAGGGGTCGGGAATACAATGAGCAGTTCTTC,CASSRGREYNEQFF
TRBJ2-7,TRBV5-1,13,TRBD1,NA,TGCGCCAGCAGCGTGGGACAGGATTACGAGCAGTACTTC,CASSVGQDYEQYF
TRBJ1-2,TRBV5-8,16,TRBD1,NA,TGTGCCAGCAGCCGTAGGGGGACAGAACTTTTCTATGGCTACACCTTC,CASSRRGTELFYGYTF
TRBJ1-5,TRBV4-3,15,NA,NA,TGCGCCAGCAGCCAAGAGGAAGGGAGGGGTCAGCCCCAGCATTTT,CASSQEEGRGQPQHF
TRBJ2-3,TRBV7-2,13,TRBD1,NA,TGTGCCAGCAGCTCCCACAGGGGGGATACGCAGTATTTT,CASSSHRGDTQYF
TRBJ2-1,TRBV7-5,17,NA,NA,TGTGCCAGAAGCCCCCGACGCTTAGCGGGGCTTTACAATGAGCAGTTCTTC,CARSPRRLAGLYNEQFF
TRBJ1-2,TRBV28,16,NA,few,TGTGCCAGCAGTCGTAAAACGACAGCTTCAAACTATGGCTACACCTTC,CASSRKTTASNYGYTF
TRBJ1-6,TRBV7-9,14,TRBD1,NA,TGTGCCAGCAGCCGGGACAGTTATAATTCACCCCTCCACTTT,CASSRDSYNSPLHF
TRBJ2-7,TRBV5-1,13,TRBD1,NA,TGCGCCAGCGAGGCGGCAGGGGGCGGCGAGCAGTACTTC,CASEAAGGGEQYF
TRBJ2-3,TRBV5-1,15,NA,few,TGCGCCAGCAGCTTAGCGATACCCGGCACAGATACGCAGTATTTT,CASSLAIPGTDTQYF
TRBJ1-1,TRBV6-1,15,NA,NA,TGTGCCAGCGGATTTTCGGCGGTGGCGAACACTGAAGCTTTCTTT,CASGFSAVANTEAFF
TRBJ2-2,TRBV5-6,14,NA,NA,TGTGCCAGCAGCTTGACACAGAACACCGGGGAGCTGTTTTTT,CASSLTQNTGELFF
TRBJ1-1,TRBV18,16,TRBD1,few,TGTGCCAGCTCAGGAGGGGGGACAGGCAAAGTCACTGAAGCTTTCTTT,CASSGGGTGKVTEAFF
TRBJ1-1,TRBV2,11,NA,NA,TGTGCCAGCCCGTTTAGCAGTGAAGCTTTCTTT,CASPFSSEAFF
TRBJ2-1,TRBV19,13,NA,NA,TGTGCCAGTACCTCTAAGTGGGACTATGAGCAGTTCTTC,CASTSKWDYEQFF
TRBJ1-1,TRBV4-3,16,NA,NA,TGCGCCAGCAGCCAAGATGTGGGGAGGGGGAACACTGAAGCTTTCTTT,CASSQDVGRGNTEAFF
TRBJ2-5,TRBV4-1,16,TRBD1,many,TGCGCCAGCAGCCCGGTGGGGACAGGGCGCCAAGAGACCCAGTACTTC,CASSPVGTGRQETQYF
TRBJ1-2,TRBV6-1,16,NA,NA,TGTGCCAGCAGTGAACGGGAAGTGTTCAGGGAGGGAGGCTACACCTTC,CASSEREVFREGGYTF
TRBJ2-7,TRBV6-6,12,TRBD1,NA,TGTGCCAGCAGCTGGGACAGCTACGAGCAGTACTTC,CASSWDSYEQYF
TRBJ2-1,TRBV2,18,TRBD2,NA,TGTGCCAGCAGTACTAGCGGGGGGGCCTTGAGCTCCTACAATGAGCAGTTCTTC,CASSTSGGALSSYNEQFF
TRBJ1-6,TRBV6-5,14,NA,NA,TGTGCCATCCGACGCGGGACCTATAATTCACCCCTCCACTTT,CAIRRGTYNSPLHF
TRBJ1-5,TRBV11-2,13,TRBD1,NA,TGTGCCAGCAGCGCCAACAGGGGCCAGCCCCAGCATTTT,CASSANRGQPQHF
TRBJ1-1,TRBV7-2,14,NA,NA,TGTGCCAGCAGCGGGGAGGTAGCCAACACTGAAGCTTTCTTT,CASSGEVANTEAFF
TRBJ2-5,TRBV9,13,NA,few,TGTGCCAGCAGCGTGGCTTACCAAGAGACCCAGTACTTC,CASSVAYQETQYF
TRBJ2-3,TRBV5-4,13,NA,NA,TGTGCCAGCAGCCCGCTCCCGAGAGATACGCAGTATTTT,CASSPLPRDTQYF
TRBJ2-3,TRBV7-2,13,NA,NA,TGTGCCAGCAGCTCTGGGGCACGGGATACGCAGTATTTT,CASSSGARDTQYF
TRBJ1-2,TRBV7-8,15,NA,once,TGTGCCAGCAGCCCAATACAGGCAGGGAACTATGGCTACTCCTTC,CASSPIQAGNYGYSF
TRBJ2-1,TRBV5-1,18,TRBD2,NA,TGCGCCAGCAGCCTATCCCCTTTAGGAAGCGGGGGGAGAAATGAGCAGTTCTTC,CASSLSPLGSGGRNEQFF
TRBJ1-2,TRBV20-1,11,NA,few,TGCAGTGCGACATCCCAAGCTGGCTACACCTTC,CSATSQAGYTF
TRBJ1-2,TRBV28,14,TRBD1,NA,TGTGCCAGCACCCAACCCCCGACAGGGAGCGGCTACACCTTC,CASTQPPTGSGYTF
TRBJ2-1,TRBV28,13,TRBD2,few,TGTGCCATAAGCGGGGGGTTTAGCAATGAGCAGTTCTTC,CAISGGFSNEQFF
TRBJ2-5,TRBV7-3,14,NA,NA,TGTGCCAGCAGCTTAGGAGGTTCCCAAGAGACCCAGTACTTC,CASSLGGSQETQYF
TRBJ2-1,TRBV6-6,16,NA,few,TGTGCCAGCAGTTGCCCCCAAACTAGCTCCTACAATGAGCAGTTCTTC,CASSCPQTSSYNEQFF
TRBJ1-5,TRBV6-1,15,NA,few,TGTGCCAGCAGCTCCCCCGGGGAGGGCGTTCAGCCCCAGCATTTT,CASSSPGEGVQPQHF
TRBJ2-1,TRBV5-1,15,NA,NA,TGCGCCAGCACGGTTTCGGGGGACCCTTACAATGAGCAGTTCTTC,CASTVSGDPYNEQFF
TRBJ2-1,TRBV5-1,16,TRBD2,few,TGCGCCAGCAGCTTATCCCTAGCGGGGGCATACAATGAGCAGTTCTTC,CASSLSLAGAYNEQFF
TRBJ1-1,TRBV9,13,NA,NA,TGTGCCAGCAGCCTGTACTCAGGGGCTGAAGCTTTCTTT,CASSLYSGAEAFF